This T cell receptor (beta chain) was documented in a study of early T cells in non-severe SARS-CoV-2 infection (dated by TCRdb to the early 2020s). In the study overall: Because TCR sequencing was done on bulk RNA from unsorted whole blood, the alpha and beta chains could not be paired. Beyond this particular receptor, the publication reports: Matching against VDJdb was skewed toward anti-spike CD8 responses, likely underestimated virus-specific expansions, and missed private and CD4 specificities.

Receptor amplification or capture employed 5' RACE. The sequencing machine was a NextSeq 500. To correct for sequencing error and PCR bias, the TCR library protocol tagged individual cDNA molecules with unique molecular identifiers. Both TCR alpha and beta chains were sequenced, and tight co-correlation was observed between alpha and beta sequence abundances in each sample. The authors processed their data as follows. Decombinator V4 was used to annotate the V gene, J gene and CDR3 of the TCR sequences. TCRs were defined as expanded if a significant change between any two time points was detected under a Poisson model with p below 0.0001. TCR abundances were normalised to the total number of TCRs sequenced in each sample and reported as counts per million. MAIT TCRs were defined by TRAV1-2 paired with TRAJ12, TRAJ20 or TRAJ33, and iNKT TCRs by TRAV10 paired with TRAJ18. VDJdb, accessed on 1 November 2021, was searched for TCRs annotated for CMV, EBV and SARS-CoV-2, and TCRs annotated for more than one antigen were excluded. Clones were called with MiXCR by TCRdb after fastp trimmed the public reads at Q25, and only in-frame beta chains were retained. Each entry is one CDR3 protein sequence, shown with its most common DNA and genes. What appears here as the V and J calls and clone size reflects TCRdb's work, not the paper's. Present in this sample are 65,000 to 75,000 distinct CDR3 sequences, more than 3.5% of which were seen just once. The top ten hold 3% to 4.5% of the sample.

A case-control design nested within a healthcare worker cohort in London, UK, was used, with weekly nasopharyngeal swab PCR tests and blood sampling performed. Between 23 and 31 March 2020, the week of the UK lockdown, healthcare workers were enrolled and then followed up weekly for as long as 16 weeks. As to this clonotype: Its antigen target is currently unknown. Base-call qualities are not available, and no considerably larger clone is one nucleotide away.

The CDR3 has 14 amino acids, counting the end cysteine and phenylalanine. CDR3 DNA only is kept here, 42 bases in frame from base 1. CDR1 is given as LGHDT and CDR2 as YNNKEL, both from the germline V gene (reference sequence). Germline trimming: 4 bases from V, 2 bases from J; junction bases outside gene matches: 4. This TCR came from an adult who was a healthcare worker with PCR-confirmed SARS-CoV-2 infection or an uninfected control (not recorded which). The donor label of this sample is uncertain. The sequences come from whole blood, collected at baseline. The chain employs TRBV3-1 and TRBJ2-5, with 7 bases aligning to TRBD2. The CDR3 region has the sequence CASSRGLKQETQYF. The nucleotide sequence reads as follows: TGTGCCAGCAGCCGGGGACTAAAGCAAGAGACCCAGTACTTC.